The 23 T cell receptor beta chains listed next were all sequenced from one sample in a study of CD8 T cells in Susac syndrome. cDNA came from about 0.5 to 1 ug RNA primed by random hexamers. TCRdb reprocessed the immunoSEQ multiplex PCR reads via MiXCR and lists one record per CDR3 protein. Among over 150,000 distinct CDR3 sequences listed, roughly 95% were seen once. The specimen sequenced was CD4+ T cells from PBMCs. All receptors come from a human donor with Susac syndrome.

The chain joins TRBV28 to TRBJ2-2, with D tentatively TRBD2 (5 bases). Germline V gene sequence: CDR1 MDHEN, CDR2 SYDVKM. This CDR3 has 14 amino acids. With 6 bases removed from V and 6 bases from J, the gap between germline ends came to 14 bases. The CDR3 sequence is CASRRTRFAGELFF. The CDR3 DNA reads as TGTGCCAGCAGGCGAACTAGGTTCGCCGGGGAGCTGTTTTTT.

The chain uses TRBV12-3 or TRBV12-4 and TRBJ2-7; D not resolved. The CDR3 runs 12 residues. V was shortened by 6 bases and J by 2 bases, with 8 bases between the two germline ends. DNA for the CDR3: TGTGCCAGCAGGGGCAGAACCTACGAGCAGTACTTC. Protein: CASRGRTYEQYF.

The chain is built from TRBV29-1 and TRBJ2-6; no clear D. CDR1 SQVTM and CDR2 ANQGSEA come from the germline V gene. Trimming took 4 bases from V and 3 from J, leaving 10 bases between them. The CDR3 spans 14 residues. The CDR3 here is CSVVSLIGANVLTF. The CDR3 DNA reads TGCAGCGTTGTATCCCTCATTGGGGCCAACGTCCTGACTTTC. Full variable domain (remainder filled in from reference TRBV29-1 and TRBJ2-6): SAVISQKPSRDICQRGTSLTIQCQVDSQVTMMFWYRQQPGQSLTLIATANQGSEATYESGFVIDKFPISRPNLTFSTLTVSNMSPEDSSIYLCSVVSLIGANVLTFGAGSRLTVL.

V is TRBV25-1 and J is TRBJ2-3, with TRBD2 as a possible D gene (6 bases). This CDR3 is 15 amino acids long. The V end was cut by 3 bases, the J end by 2 bases, with 12 bases between. Germline V gives CDR1 MGHDK, CDR2 SYGVNS. The CDR3 DNA follows: TGTGCCAGCAGTGATCCGGGACTCGCCACAGATACGCAGTATTTT. Protein sequence: CASSDPGLATDTQYF. The variable domain in full, completed from reference TRBV25-1 and TRBJ2-3, reads EADIYQTPRYLVIGTGKKITLECSQTMGHDKMYWYQQDPGMELHLIHYSYGVNSTEKGDLSSESTVSRIRTEHFPLTLESARPSHTSQYLCASSDPGLATDTQYFGPGTRLTVL.

The V and J genes are TRBV30 and TRBJ2-6; a weak D match, TRBD1 (5 bases). CDR3 length equals 15 residues. Germline CDR1 is GTSNPN and CDR2 is SVGIG (reference sequence). The V end was cut by 4 bases, the J end by 1 base, with 11 bases between. CDR3 residues: CAWTGAGSGANVLTF. Written as DNA, the CDR3 is TGTGCCTGGACCGGCGCAGGGTCTGGGGCCAACGTCCTGACTTTC.

V and J are TRBV7-2 and TRBJ2-2; D possibly corresponds to TRBD1 (5 bases). Trimming cost V 10 bases and J 6 bases, with 18 bases left between them. The CDR3 runs 14 residues. CDR1 SGHTA and CDR2 FQGNSA come from the germline V gene. The CDR3 sequence is CATQWTSWAGELFF. In nucleotides, the CDR3 is TGTGCCACCCAATGGACAAGCTGGGCCGGGGAGCTGTTTTTT.

The CDR3 protein is CASRPTGPVNEQFF. CDR3 DNA: TGTGCCAGCAGGCCAACCGGGCCAGTGAATGAGCAGTTCTTC. The chain joins TRBV28 to TRBJ2-1, with D hard to call. V was pared by 6 bases and J by 7 bases, with 16 bases between. The CDR3 loop spans 14 amino acids. Germline assignment: CDR1 MDHEN and CDR2 SYDVKM.

This rearrangement joins TRBV3-1 to TRBJ2-4; no firm D call. Germline V gene lookup returns CDR1 LGHDT and CDR2 YNNKEL (reference sequence). V gave up 0 bases and J gave up 7 bases, with 4 bases separating them. The CDR3 spans 12 residues. The CDR3 DNA sequence: TGTGCCAGCAGCCAAGATGCCAACATTCAGTACTTC. This gives the protein CASSQDANIQYF.

As regards this clonotype: One end of the junction fails to match germline, which may point to a read error. This chain uses TRBV4-2 with TRBJ1-6, with TRBD1 matching over 10 bases. This CDR3 contains 16 residues. The germline CDR1 and CDR2 sequences are LGHNA and YNFKEQ. CDR3 loop: CASSQEGDRGNSPLHF. As DNA, the CDR3 is TGTGCCAGCAGTCAAGAAGGGGACAGGGGTAATTCACCCCTCCACTTT.

V gene TRBV18 combines with J gene TRBJ2-1; the D call may be TRBD1 or TRBD2 (5 bases each). Trimming removed 3 bases from V and 7 bases from J, with 19 bases in between. Germline V gene sequence: CDR1 KGHSH, CDR2 LQKENI. The CDR3 is 16 amino acids. In DNA form, the CDR3 reads TGTGCCAGCTCACCCCGGGGCAGGCTTCGCCGAAATGAGCAGTTCTTC. This gives the protein CASSPRGRLRRNEQFF.

V is TRBV30 and J is TRBJ1-2; 7 bases are shared with TRBD1. The germline CDR1 and CDR2 sequences are GTSNPN and SVGIG (reference sequence). Losses at the gene ends were 3 bases for V and 1 base for J; bases not matched to a gene: 5. The CDR3 is 14 residues long. The CDR3 DNA sequence: TGTGCCTGGAGCAGGGACAGTCTTAACTATGGCTACACCTTC. Translated: CAWSRDSLNYGYTF.

The chain uses TRBV15 and TRBJ2-7; D gene ambiguous. Trimming removed 0 bases at V and 3 bases at J, with 21 bases between. This CDR3 is 18 amino acids long. Looked up from germline, CDR1 is LNHNV and CDR2 is YYDKDF (reference sequence). CDR3: CATSRDRERTKLLYEQYV. The CDR3 region has the DNA TGTGCCACCAGCAGAGATAGAGAAAGGACCAAACTACTCTACGAGCAGTACGTC.

This clonotype turned up a few times. This sequence joins TRBV28 and TRBJ2-2; the D is unclear. Germline-derived CDR1 and CDR2 are MDHEN and SYDVKM. V was clipped by 10 bases and J by 4 bases, with 4 bases between them. This CDR3 has 10 amino acids. This chain's CDR3 is CATSTGELFF. The CDR3 region has the DNA TGTGCCACCAGCACCGGGGAGCTGTTTTTT.

V usage is TRBV6-1 and J usage is TRBJ2-1; tentatively, D is TRBD1 (5 bases). V was pared by 10 bases and J by 6 bases, with 16 bases between. The length of the CDR3 is 13 residues. The germline V gene has CDR1 MNHNS and CDR2 SASEGT. CDR3 amino acids: CATPEGVGNEQFF. CDR3 sequence (DNA): TGTGCCACCCCAGAAGGGGTAGGCAATGAGCAGTTCTTC.

This chain connects TRBV7-3 to TRBJ2-1; 8 bases align to TRBD2. V shed 5 bases, J shed 1 base, and the junction held 7 bases outside the gene matches. This CDR3 region has 16 residues. CDR1 and CDR2 (germline): SGHTA, FQGTGA. The DNA for the CDR3 is TGTGCCAGCAGCCCGGGGGGGACTAGTTCCTACAATGAGCAGTTCTTC. Its translation is CASSPGGTSSYNEQFF.

V and J are TRBV30 and TRBJ1-4; D is ambiguous. The CDR3 covers 16 residues. V lost 2 bases and J 7 bases, leaving 20 bases between the germline ends. Germline V lookup: CDR1 GTSNPN, CDR2 SVGIG (reference sequence). DNA for the CDR3: TGTGCCTGGAGTCTGTCTGGAGGGCCGGCGGGTGAAAAACTGTTTTTT. It is translated as CAWSLSGGPAGEKLFF.

The J gene is TRBJ2-1, the V gene TRBV14; D possibly corresponds to TRBD2 (6 bases). In germline, CDR1 is SGHDN, CDR2 FVKESK. The CDR3 has 12 residues. The ends were cut back, 5 bases at V and 12 bases at J, with 14 bases in the middle. This CDR3 reads CASSSGLTRQFF. In nucleotides, the CDR3 is TGTGCCAGCAGCTCGGGACTTACGAGGCAGTTCTTC.

Concerning this clonotype itself: The junction does not match germline at one end; this may be a read error. This rearrangement joins TRBV15 to TRBJ2-5; 10 bases match TRBD2. The CDR3 covers 15 residues. Germline CDR1 and CDR2: LNHNV and YYDKDF (reference sequence). CDR3 coding DNA: TGTGCCACCAGCAATAGCGGGGGGTACCAAGAAACCCAGTACTTC. This codes for CATSNSGGYQETQYF.

The chain combines TRBV9 with TRBJ2-1; TRBD2 matches at 9 bases. The germline V gene encodes CDR1 SGDLS and CDR2 YYNGEE. V lost 4 bases and J lost 10; bases outside the gene matches: 9. CDR3 length equals 14 residues. The CDR3 is CASSPGGLAAEQFF. The CDR3 DNA reads TGTGCCAGCAGCCCAGGGGGACTAGCAGCGGAGCAGTTCTTC.

The chain couples TRBV12-3 or TRBV12-4 to TRBJ2-5; 11 nucleotides align to TRBD2. The CDR3 is made up of 17 amino acids. V shed 3 bases, J shed 5 bases, and the junction held 11 bases outside the gene matches. CDR3 in amino acids: CASSLHSELAGAETQYF. CDR3 DNA sequence: TGTGCCAGCAGTTTGCATTCAGAACTAGCGGGAGCGGAGACCCAGTACTTC.

This chain connects TRBV4-2 to TRBJ1-6; 11 bases agree with TRBD1. Germline V lookup: CDR1 LGHNA, CDR2 YNFKEQ. V was clipped by 4 bases and J by 7 bases; unmatched bases: 6. The CDR3 has 16 amino acids. The CDR3 region is CASSPPGTGGNSPLHF. The CDR3 coding sequence is TGTGCCAGCAGCCCCCCGGGGACAGGGGGAAATTCACCCCTCCACTTT.

This clonotype appeared once. The chain uses TRBV5-1 and TRBJ2-5, with TRBD2 identical over 14 bases. In germline, CDR1 is SGHRS, CDR2 YFSETQ. The V and J ends lost 2 bases and 0 bases, in that order; junction bases with no gene match: 3. The CDR3 covers 17 residues. CDR3 in DNA: TGCGCCAGCAGCTTAGGACTAGCGGGGGGTTACCAAGAGACCCAGTACTTC. Protein sequence: CASSLGLAGGYQETQYF.

This chain links TRBV19 with TRBJ2-3; TRBD1 agrees at 7 bases. CDR3 length: 13 amino acids. The germline CDR1 and CDR2 sequences are LNHDA and SQIVND (reference sequence). V lost 6 bases, J lost 6 bases, and 6 bases stayed unmatched. The CDR3 DNA reads as TGTGCCAGTAGCAAGGGGGCGCGGGATACGCAGTATTTT. Its translation: CASSKGARDTQYF.